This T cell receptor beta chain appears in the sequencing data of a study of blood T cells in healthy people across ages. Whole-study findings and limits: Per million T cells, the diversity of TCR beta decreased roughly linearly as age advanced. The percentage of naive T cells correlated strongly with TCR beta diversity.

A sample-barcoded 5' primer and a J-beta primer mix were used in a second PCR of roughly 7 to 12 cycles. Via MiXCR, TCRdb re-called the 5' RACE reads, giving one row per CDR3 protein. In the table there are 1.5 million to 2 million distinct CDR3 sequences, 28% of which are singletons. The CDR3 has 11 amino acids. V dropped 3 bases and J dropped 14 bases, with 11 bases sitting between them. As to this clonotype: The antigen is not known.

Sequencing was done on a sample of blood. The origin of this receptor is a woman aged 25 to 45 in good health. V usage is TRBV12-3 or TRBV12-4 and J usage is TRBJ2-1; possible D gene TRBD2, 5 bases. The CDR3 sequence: CASSFGGSEFF. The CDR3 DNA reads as TGTGCCAGCAGTTTTGGAGGCAGTGAGTTCTTC.